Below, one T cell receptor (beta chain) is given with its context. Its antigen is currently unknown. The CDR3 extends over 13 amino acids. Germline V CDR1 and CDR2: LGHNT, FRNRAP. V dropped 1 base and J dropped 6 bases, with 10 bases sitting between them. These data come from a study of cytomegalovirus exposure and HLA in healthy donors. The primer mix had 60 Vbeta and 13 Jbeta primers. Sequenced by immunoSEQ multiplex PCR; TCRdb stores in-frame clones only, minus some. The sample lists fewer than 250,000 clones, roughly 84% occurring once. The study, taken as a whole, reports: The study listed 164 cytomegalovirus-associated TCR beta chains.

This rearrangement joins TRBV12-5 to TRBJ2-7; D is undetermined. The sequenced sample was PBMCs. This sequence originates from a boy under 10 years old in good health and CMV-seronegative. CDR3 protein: CASGLGSYGEQYF. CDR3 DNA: TGTGCTAGTGGTTTGGGATCCTACGGCGAGCAGTACTTC.